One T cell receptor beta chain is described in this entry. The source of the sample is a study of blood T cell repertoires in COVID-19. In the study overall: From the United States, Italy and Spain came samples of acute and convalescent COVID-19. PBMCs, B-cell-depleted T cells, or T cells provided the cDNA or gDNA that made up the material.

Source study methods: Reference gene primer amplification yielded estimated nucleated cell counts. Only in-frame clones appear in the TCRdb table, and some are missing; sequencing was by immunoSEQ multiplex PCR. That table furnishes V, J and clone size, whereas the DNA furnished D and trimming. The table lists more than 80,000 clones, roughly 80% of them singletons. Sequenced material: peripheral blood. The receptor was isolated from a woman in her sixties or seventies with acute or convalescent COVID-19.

The CDR3 bases are TGTGCCAGCAGCGTAAGCCTCGGAGAGACAGGGGATGAAAAACTGTTTTTT. This sequence encodes CASSVSLGETGDEKLFF. The chain uses TRBV9 and TRBJ1-4; 8 positions match TRBD1. Trimming took 1 base from V and 6 from J; bases not matched to a gene: 11. Germline lookup yields CDR1 SGDLS and CDR2 YYNGEE. CDR3 size: 17 residues.